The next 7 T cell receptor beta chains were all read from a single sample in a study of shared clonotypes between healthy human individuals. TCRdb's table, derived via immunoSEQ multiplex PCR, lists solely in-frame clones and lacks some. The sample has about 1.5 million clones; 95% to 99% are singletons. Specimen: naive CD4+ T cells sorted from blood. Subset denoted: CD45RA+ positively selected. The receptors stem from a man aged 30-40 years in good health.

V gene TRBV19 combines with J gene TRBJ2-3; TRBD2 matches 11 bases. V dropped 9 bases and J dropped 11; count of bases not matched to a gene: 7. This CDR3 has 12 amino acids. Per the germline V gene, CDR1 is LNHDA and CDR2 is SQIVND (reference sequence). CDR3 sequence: CASRTSGQGQYF. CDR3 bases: TGTGCCAGCAGGACTAGCGGGCAGGGGCAGTATTTT.

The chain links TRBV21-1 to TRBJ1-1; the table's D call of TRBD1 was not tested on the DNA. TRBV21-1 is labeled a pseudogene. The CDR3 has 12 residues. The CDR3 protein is CASRGRGTEAFF. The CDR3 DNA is TGTGCCAGCAGGGGGCGCGGCACTGAAGCTTTCTTT.

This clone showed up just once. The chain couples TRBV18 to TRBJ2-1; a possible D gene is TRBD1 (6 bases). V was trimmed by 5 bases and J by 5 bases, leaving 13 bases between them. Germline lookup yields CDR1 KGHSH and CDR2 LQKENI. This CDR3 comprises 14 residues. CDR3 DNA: TGTGCCAGCTCAGAGGGTGGGACAAACAATGAGCAGTTCTTC. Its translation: CASSEGGTNNEQFF. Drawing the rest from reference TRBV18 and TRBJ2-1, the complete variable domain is NAGVMQNPRHLVRRRGQEARLRCSPMKGHSHVYWYRQLPEEGLKFMVYLQKENIIDESGMPKERFSAEFPKEGPSILRIQQVVRGDSAAYFCASSEGGTNNEQFFGPGTRLTVL.

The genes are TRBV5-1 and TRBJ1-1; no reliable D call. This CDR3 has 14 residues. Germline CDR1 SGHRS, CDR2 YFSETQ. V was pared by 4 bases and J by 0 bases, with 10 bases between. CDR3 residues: CASSRALLNTEAFF. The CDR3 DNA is TGCGCCAGCAGCAGAGCCTTATTGAACACTGAAGCTTTCTTT.

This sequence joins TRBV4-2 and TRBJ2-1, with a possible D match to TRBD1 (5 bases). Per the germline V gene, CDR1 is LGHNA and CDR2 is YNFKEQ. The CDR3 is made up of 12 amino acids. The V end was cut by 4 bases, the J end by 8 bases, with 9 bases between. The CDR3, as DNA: TGTGCCAGCAGCCTCGACAGAGATGAGCAGTTCTTC. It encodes CASSLDRDEQFF.

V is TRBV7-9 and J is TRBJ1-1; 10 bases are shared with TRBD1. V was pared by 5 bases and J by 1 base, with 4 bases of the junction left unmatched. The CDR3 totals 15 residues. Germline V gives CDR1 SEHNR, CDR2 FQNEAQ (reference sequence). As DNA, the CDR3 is TGTGCCAGCAGCCCCGGGACAGGGGCGAACACTGAAGCTTTCTTT. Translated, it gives CASSPGTGANTEAFF.

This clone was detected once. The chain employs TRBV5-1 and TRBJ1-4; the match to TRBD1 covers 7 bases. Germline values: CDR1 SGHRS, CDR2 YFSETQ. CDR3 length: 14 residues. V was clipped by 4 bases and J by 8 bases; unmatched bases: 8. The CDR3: CASSGTGVREKLFF. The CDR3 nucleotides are TGCGCCAGCAGCGGAACAGGGGTTCGGGAAAAACTGTTTTTT.